The present TCR beta chain was sequenced within a study of cytomegalovirus exposure and HLA in healthy donors. The CDR3 runs 11 residues. Germline V gives CDR1 MNHNY, CDR2 SVGAGI (reference sequence). Trimming removed 5 bases from V and 8 bases from J, with 6 bases in between. The PCR contained 60 Vbeta and 13 Jbeta primers. The method was immunoSEQ multiplex PCR; TCRdb's version includes in-frame clones alone and lacks a portion of them. Of 120,000 or so clones in the sample, more than 70% were seen once. This clone was seen only a few times. The specimen sequenced was PBMCs. This clonotype originated in a man younger than 40 in good health and CMV-seronegative. The rearrangement links TRBV6-6 to TRBJ1-4; D not resolved. The chain's CDR3 is CASSGLEKLFF. As DNA, the CDR3 is TGTGCCAGCAGTGGACTCGAAAAACTGTTTTTT.